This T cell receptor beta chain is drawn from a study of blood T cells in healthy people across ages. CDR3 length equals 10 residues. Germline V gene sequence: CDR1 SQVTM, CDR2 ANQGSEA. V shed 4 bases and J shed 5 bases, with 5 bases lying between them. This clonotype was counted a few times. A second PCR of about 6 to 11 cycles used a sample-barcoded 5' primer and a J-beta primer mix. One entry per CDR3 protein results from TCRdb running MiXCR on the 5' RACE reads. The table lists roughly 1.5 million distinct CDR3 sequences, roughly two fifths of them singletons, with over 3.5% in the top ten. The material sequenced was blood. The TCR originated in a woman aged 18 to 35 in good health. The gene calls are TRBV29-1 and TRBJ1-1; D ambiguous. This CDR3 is CSVVRTEAFF. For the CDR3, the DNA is TGCAGCGTTGTTAGGACTGAAGCTTTCTTT.